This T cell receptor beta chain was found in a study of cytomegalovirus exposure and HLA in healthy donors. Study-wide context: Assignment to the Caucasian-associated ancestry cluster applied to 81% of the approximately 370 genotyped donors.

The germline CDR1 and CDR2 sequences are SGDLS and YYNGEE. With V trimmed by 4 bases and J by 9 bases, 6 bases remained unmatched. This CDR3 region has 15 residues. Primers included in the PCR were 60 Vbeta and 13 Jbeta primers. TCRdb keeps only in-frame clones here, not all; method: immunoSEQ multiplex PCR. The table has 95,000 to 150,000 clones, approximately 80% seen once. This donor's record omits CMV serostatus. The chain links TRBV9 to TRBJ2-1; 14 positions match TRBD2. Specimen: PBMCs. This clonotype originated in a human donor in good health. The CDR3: CASSSRLAGGSEQFF. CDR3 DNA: TGTGCCAGCAGCTCCAGACTAGCGGGAGGGAGTGAGCAGTTCTTC.